This T cell receptor (beta chain) emerged from a study of blood T cell repertoires in COVID-19 (dated by TCRdb to about 2020). For the study in its entirety: The collaborator samples originated in the United States, Italy and Spain and spanned the acute and convalescent phases of COVID-19. The material from the prospective study consisted of cDNA or gDNA derived from T cells, B-cell-depleted T cells, or PBMCs. Subjects who had been exposed to COVID-19, were actively infected with it, or had recovered from it provided the deeply sampled blood TCRbeta repertoires that made up the dataset. The repertoires were released in a freely available public database intended as a resource for research on the immune response to SARS-CoV-2. Samples were obtained from the ongoing ImmuneRACE study (first 160 participants) and from roughly 1,300 subjects provided by 6 global collaborators. Sample metadata almost always included a de-identified subject ID, COVID-19 status, age in years and sex. Where available, HLA class I and class II types were obtained from metadata supplied by the sample provider rather than from assay-based typing.

The germline V end is reduced by 5 bases and the J end by 0 bases; junction bases left unmatched: 6. According to the germline V gene (reference sequence), CDR1 reads MNHNY and CDR2 reads SVGAGI. Including cysteine and phenylalanine, the CDR3 has 17 amino acids. Just CDR3 DNA is preserved here, 51 bases in frame from base 1. The paper as a whole reports these results and caveats: The quantity of clinical and demographic metadata differed by source and by participant and was supplied without curation.

TCRbeta CDR3 regions were amplified from genomic DNA by means of the immunoSEQ Assay, a bias-controlled multiplex PCR. The study's own analysis went as follows. Nucleated cell counts per sample were estimated from amplification of reference gene primers within the assay. To quantify the absolute abundance of each unique TCRbeta CDR3 rearrangement, sequence reads were collapsed and filtered. For each sample, productive Simpson clonality was calculated by taking the square root of Simpson's diversity index across productive rearrangements. What TCRdb holds here is the immuneACCESS table cut down to in-frame rearrangements. Part of the clones is not present; checked against another copy, under half of the missing clones reflect an unresolved V gene, and the others are unexplained. That table supplies the V and J calls and clone size; D and trimming were determined from the DNA. For this sample the table gives some 78,000 clones, of which around 90% were detected only once. Approximately 4.9% of the sample goes to the ten largest clones.

Each collaborating institution followed its own protocols to collect whole blood in K2EDTA tubes. For TCRbeta analysis, collaborator samples were shipped as frozen whole blood, as isolated PBMCs, or as DNA extracted from either sample type. A word on this clone: What antigen it recognizes has not been identified. The sample holds no much larger clone one base away, and base qualities are not on file.

The receptor was derived from a woman at least 80 years old with active or convalescent COVID-19. The sequenced sample was peripheral blood. Recombination linked TRBV6-6 to TRBJ1-4; TRBD1 fits 10 bases in the junction. The CDR3 has the sequence CASSPRDRGATNEKLFF. The bases are TGTGCCAGCAGTCCCCGGGACAGGGGTGCAACTAATGAAAAACTGTTTTTT.